The source of this T cell receptor beta chain is a study of preoperative IRX-2 immunotherapy in early breast cancer. This CDR3 spans 14 amino acids. Germline V gene data show CDR1 as SGDLS and CDR2 as YYNGEE. Trimming shortened V by 4 bases and J by 7 bases, and 15 bases separated the two germline ends. Libraries were prepared by immunoSEQ multiplex PCR; TCRdb keeps only in-frame clonotypes and omits some of them. In the table there are 30,000 to 35,000 clones, around 96% of which are singletons. The table lists this clone with a count of one. Treatment meaning: preoperative locoregional IRX-2 cytokine immunotherapy.

J is TRBJ2-1 and V is TRBV9; D may correspond to TRBD1 or TRBD2 (6 bases each). The biological material was taken from a patient treated with IRX-2 immunotherapy. The TCR comes from a human donor with breast cancer. Here the CDR3 DNA reads TGTGCCAGCAGCCCCGGGGGCGCGGGTAATGAGCAGTTCTTC. Its translation: CASSPGGAGNEQFF.